The present TCR beta chain was sequenced within a study of blood T cell repertoires in COVID-19. Across the study: Acute and convalescent COVID-19 samples came from the United States, Italy and Spain.

This clone was found a few times. Looked up from germline, CDR1 is MDHEN and CDR2 is SYDVKM. The V gene lost 5 bases and the J gene lost 4 bases, with 18 bases spanning the gap. CDR3 length: 16 amino acids. Original methodology: For nucleated cells, counts were estimated from reference gene primer amplification. Here immunoSEQ multiplex PCR was the method, and the copy in TCRdb shows in-frame clones only, minus some. The V and J calls and clone size come from that table; D and trimming were worked out from the DNA. The sample consists of fewer than 200,000 clones, roughly 87% of them appearing once. The sequence was collected from a woman in her seventies with acute or convalescent COVID-19. This chain joins TRBV28 and TRBJ1-5, with D possibly matching TRBD1 (5 bases). What was sequenced was peripheral blood. The DNA for the CDR3 is TGTGCCAGCAGTACCTCTTACCGGACACCGAATCAGCCCCAGCATTTT. Protein: CASSTSYRTPNQPQHF.